The next 2 T cell receptor beta chains were all read from a single sample in a study of CD8 T cells in ankylosing spondylitis (dated by TCRdb to 2016 to 2017). Results the study describes overall, beyond this receptor: Blood from ankylosing spondylitis patients appeared to be characterized by a TCR beta motif composed of under 10 highly homologous amino acid variants.

To prepare the library, 5' RACE was applied. The sequencer listed for this sample is Illumina HiSeq 2500. The public sequencing data were trimmed at Q25 with fastp and processed into clonotypes with MiXCR by TCRdb, which kept only in-frame beta chains. Identical CDR3 proteins give one entry, which carries the most common genes and DNA. The sample table contains fewer than 550,000 distinct CDR3 sequences; only one count was recorded for approximately 5% of them. The biggest ten clones account for under 4.5% of the sample. These receptors lack a known antigen. Sequencing input: blood, either unsorted or a sorted T cell fraction (not recorded which). All receptors come from a male donor with ankylosing spondylitis.

This clonotype showed up many times. This chain connects TRBV12-3 or TRBV12-4 to TRBJ2-7, with D hard to call. CDR3 length equals 15 residues. V was shortened by 6 bases and J by 0 bases, with 15 bases between the two germline ends. The CDR3 is CASSPMDVASYEQYF. Written as DNA, the CDR3 is TGTGCCAGCAGCCCCATGGACGTTGCCTCCTACGAGCAGTACTTC.

This clonotype was found many times. The V and J genes are TRBV6-5 and TRBJ2-7; D is possibly TRBD2 (5 bases). CDR1 is MNHEY, CDR2 SVGAGI, per germline. V gave up 4 bases and J gave up 2 bases, with 9 bases separating them. The CDR3 loop spans 13 amino acids. The DNA for the CDR3 is TGTGCCAGCAGTTCCCCCGGGGCCTACGAGCAGTACTTC. Protein: CASSSPGAYEQYF.